This entry features one TCR beta chain sequence. Its antigen remains unidentified. Germline CDR1 reads MNHEY; CDR2 reads SVGEGT. The CDR3 has 17 amino acids. Using a J-beta primer mix together with a sample-barcoded 5' primer, a second PCR was run for roughly 7 to 12 cycles. TCRdb fed the 5' RACE reads into MiXCR, producing one record per CDR3 protein. The table records 600,000 to 850,000 distinct CDR3 sequences, around a quarter of them present only once. The data belong to a study of blood T cells in healthy people across ages. Findings and limits, study-wide: A roughly linear fall in TCR beta diversity per million T cells was seen with increasing age.

The same data also went into a second study, on T cells of mothers and their children. That work states: It was through the M1S primer of the second PCR that sample barcodes and 2-4 random nucleotides were added. Thymic selection shapes TCR recombination output in related pairs, and it does so similarly in unrelated pairs.

This sequence was found in a boy aged 5-17 years in good health. Specimen: blood. The V call is TRBV6-2 or TRBV6-3, the J call TRBJ2-7; 8 bases line up with TRBD2. The J call could be wrong; TRBJ2-5 is a better fit for the DNA end. DNA of the CDR3: TGTGCCAGCAGTTATGAAGGTCGAGGACTAGCCCAAGAGACCCAGTACTTC. Its protein product is CASSYEGRGLAQETQYF.